Each of the 5 T cell receptor beta chains below was sequenced from the same sample in a study of cytomegalovirus exposure and HLA in healthy donors. This PCR relied on a set of 60 Vbeta primers and 13 Jbeta primers. Data came from immunoSEQ multiplex PCR; TCRdb stores just in-frame clones and leaves some out. The table has 200,000 or so clones, 87% seen once. The specimen was PBMCs. Source of these receptors: a girl under three years old in good health and CMV-seronegative.

The table lists this clone with a count of one. Sequence at one end of the junction differs from germline and may be a read error. The chain uses TRBV7-9 and TRBJ2-7; D not resolved. This CDR3 comprises 14 residues. Looked up from germline, CDR1 is SEHNR and CDR2 is FQNEAQ (reference sequence). The DNA for the CDR3 is TGTTCCAGCAGCTCCCAGGATTACTCCTACGAGCAGTACTTC. Translated, it gives CSSSSQDYSYEQYF.

In its sample, this clone was seen a few times. V usage is TRBV11-2 and J usage is TRBJ2-3; maybe TRBD2 (7 bases). The CDR3 has 16 residues. The ends were cut back, 1 base at V and 8 bases at J, with 19 bases in the middle. The V gene's germline CDR1 is SGHAT and CDR2 FQNNGV. CDR3 protein: CASSLGGLMGAGTQYF. DNA for the CDR3: TGTGCCAGCAGCTTAGGGGGACTAATGGGGGCGGGTACGCAGTATTTT.

This chain connects TRBV7-2 to TRBJ2-1; 8 bases match TRBD2. The V gene end was trimmed by 3 bases and the J gene end by 8 bases; junction bases not matched to a gene: 6. Germline assignment: CDR1 SGHTA and CDR2 FQGNSA. The CDR3 spans 14 residues. The CDR3 loop is CASSLSGGAYEQFF. The DNA for the CDR3 is TGTGCCAGCAGCTTGTCGGGGGGGGCCTATGAGCAGTTCTTC. The full variable domain, with the rest looked up from reference TRBV7-2 and TRBJ2-1, is GAGVSQSPSNKVTEKGKDVELRCDPISGHTALYWYRQSLGQGLEFLIYFQGNSAPDKSGLPSDRFSAERTGGSVSTLTIQRTQQEDSAVYLCASSLSGGAYEQFFGPGTRLTVL.

This clone has a single count. The CDR3 loop reads CASSDGLAGMGTQYF. In DNA form, the CDR3 reads TGCGCCAGCAGCGATGGACTAGCGGGGATGGGTACGCAGTATTTT. The J gene is TRBJ2-3, the V gene TRBV5-1; TRBD2 aligns across 12 bases. CDR1 and CDR2 (germline): SGHRS, YFSETQ. V lost 4 bases and J lost 8; bases outside the gene matches: 8. The CDR3 contains 15 residues.

V usage is TRBV6-1 and J usage is TRBJ1-5; 9 nucleotides match TRBD1. This CDR3 is built from 15 residues. The V and J ends lost 6 bases and 5 bases, in that order; junction bases with no gene match: 8. Germline-derived CDR1 and CDR2 are MNHNS and SASEGT. CDR3 region: CASRDGQGPHQPQHF. The CDR3 nucleotides read TGTGCCAGCAGGGACGGACAGGGGCCGCATCAGCCCCAGCATTTT.